This is a list of T cell receptor beta chains from one sample in a study of T cell changes during pregnancy in multiple sclerosis. The table came from immunoSEQ multiplex PCR; TCRdb's copy has only in-frame clones and leaves some out. The data contain around 50,000 clones, about 90% of them singletons. The sample in question was CD4+ T cells from peripheral blood mononuclear cells, obtained in the second trimester of pregnancy. The receptors come from a female donor with multiple sclerosis, enrolled in a pregnancy study. The CDR3 runs from the conserved cysteine through the conserved F or W. A D gene is named only where the DNA matches it firmly. Clone size is stated in some rows and not others, as once, few, many or a class when expanded.

TRBJ1-5 | - | 13 | TRBV6-1 | - | TGTGCCAGCAGGCATGACTCGAATCAGCCCCAGCATTTT | CASRHDSNQPQHF
TRBJ2-2 | - | 11 | TRBV20-1 | - | TGCAGTGCAACGAGCACCGGGGAGCTGTTTTTT | CSATSTGELFF
TRBJ2-3 | - | 16 | TRBV7-6 | TRBD2 | TGTGCCAGCAGCTTAGGGACTAGCGGGTACACAGATACGCAGTATTTT | CASSLGTSGYTDTQYF
TRBJ2-3 | - | 16 | TRBV6-6 | TRBD1 | TGTGCCAGCAGTTACTCGAAGGGACAGGGGACAGATACGCAGTATTTT | CASSYSKGQGTDTQYF
TRBJ2-3 | - | 15 | TRBV7-2 | TRBD2 | TGTGCCAGCAGCGCACCGGGACTAGCGTCAGATACGCAGTATTTT | CASSAPGLASDTQYF
TRBJ2-6 | - | 19 | TRBV5-1 | TRBD1 | TGCGCCAGCAGCTTGGAGGGGACAGGGACCTTCTCTGGGGCCAACGTCCTGACTTTC | CASSLEGTGTFSGANVLTF
TRBJ1-1 | - | 14 | TRBV7-3 | - | TGTGCCAGCAGCCCCTCAGACATAAACACTGAAGCTTTCTTT | CASSPSDINTEAFF
TRBJ2-1 | - | 12 | TRBV18 | TRBD1 | TGTGCCAGCTCACCGGACAGGGAGCGGCAGTTCTTC | CASSPDRERQFF
TRBJ2-2 | - | 15 | TRBV25-1 | - | TGTGCCAGCAGTCATCCGGGAACGGGGGCCGGGGAGCTGTTTTTT | CASSHPGTGAGELFF
TRBJ1-1 | once | 19 | TRBV30 | TRBD1 | TGTGCCTGGAGCGCCATTGGGGGGGGACAGGGGGCGCGGGCCACTGAAGCTTTCTTT | CAWSAIGGGQGARATEAFF
TRBJ2-2 | - | 15 | TRBV7-6 | TRBD1 | TGTGCCAGCAGCTCGACAGGGGGCTTGGGCGGGGAGCTGTTTTTT | CASSSTGGLGGELFF
TRBJ2-3 | - | 13 | TRBV6-1 | TRBD2 | TGTGCCAGCAGTGAAATTGGCGGGAGGGCTCGGTATTTT | CASSEIGGRARYF
TRBJ1-1 | - | 14 | TRBV23-1 | TRBD1 | TGCGCCAGCAGTCAAGACAGGGGAAACACTGAAGCTTTCTTT | CASSQDRGNTEAFF